This TCR beta chain stems from a study of technical replicates of blood from a handful of donors (dated by TCRdb to about 2017). With regard to this clone: Its antigen is currently not known. Base-call qualities are not available, and no considerably larger clone is one nucleotide away.

Trimming accounts for 1 base at V and 5 bases at J, while the number of junction bases matched to no gene is 6. CDR1 is given as LGHNA and CDR2 as YSLEER, both from the germline V gene. Measured from the cysteine to the phenylalanine, the CDR3 is 15 residues long. The kept DNA is CDR3 alone, 45 bases in frame from the first base. The method behind the library was the immunoSEQ multiplex PCR assay. This immuneACCESS table, as held by TCRdb, lists in-frame sequences with V and J called but not all clones. Of the missing ones, under half trace to an unresolved V gene in checked studies; the others have no known cause. This sample lists about 68,000 clones; around 97% were detected once. Clones ranked in the top ten supply over 0.2% of the sample.

The origin of this receptor is a human donor in good health. Specimen: T cells isolated from PBMCs. In this chain, TRBV4-3 is recombined with TRBJ2-5; TRBD2 fits 8 bases in the junction. The bases are TGCGCCAGCAGCCAAGGAGCGGGGGTCATTGAGACCCAGTACTTC. This is translated as CASSQGAGVIETQYF.